This TCR beta chain was profiled in a study of control samples from healthy donors and cancer patients. The data were produced by immunoSEQ multiplex PCR, yet TCRdb's version contains in-frame clones alone and is incomplete. Of about 150,000 clones detected, over 90% appear once; the ten largest clones hold 2.4%. Trimming cost V 0 bases and J 1 base, with 10 bases left between them. CDR1 and CDR2 (germline): MGHRA, YSYEKL. The CDR3 sequence is 16 residues long. The chain combines TRBV4-1 with TRBJ1-5; weak D call: TRBD1 (6 bases). The clonotype originates from a middle-aged man in good health. The sequencing input was blood. The CDR3 DNA reads TGCGCCAGCAGCCAAGATGCAGGGGAAAGCAATCAGCCCCAGCATTTT. This translates into CASSQDAGESNQPQHF.